These 19 T cell receptor beta chains were sequenced from one sample in a study of blood T cell repertoires in COVID-19. Assay used: immunoSEQ multiplex PCR; TCRdb lists only in-frame clones, some missing. The sample shows 150,000 to 200,000 clones, over 75% of them seen only once. What was sequenced was PBMCs or T cells enriched from blood (not recorded which). The source of these receptors is a woman aged 18-29 years who had recovered from COVID-19.

The V and J genes are TRBV4-2 and TRBJ1-2, with TRBD1 identical over 10 bases. Germline loops: CDR1 LGHNA, CDR2 YNFKEQ. With V trimmed by 5 bases and J by 2 bases, 5 bases remained unmatched. The CDR3 sequence is 15 residues long. CDR3 amino acids: CASSNRQGANYGYTF. The DNA of the CDR3 is TGTGCCAGCAGCAACCGACAGGGGGCGAACTATGGCTACACCTTC.

Of note for this clone: Other DNA sequences in the sample encode the same CDR3. The V gene is TRBV5-1, the J gene TRBJ1-1, with D hard to call. The V end lost 0 bases, the J end lost 4 bases, and 7 bases lay between the germline ends. The CDR3 covers 13 residues. Germline lookup yields CDR1 SGHRS and CDR2 YFSETQ. The CDR3 sequence: CASSLGRGTEAFF. The DNA of the CDR3 is TGCGCCAGCAGCTTGGGGCGGGGCACTGAAGCTTTCTTT.

CDR3 nucleotide sequence: TGTGCCAGTAGTATAGCCGGGGCGGGAGCTAACTATGGCTACACCTTC. Amino acid sequence: CASSIAGAGANYGYTF. The chain couples TRBV19 to TRBJ1-2; D might be TRBD1 (5 bases). Germline assignment: CDR1 LNHDA and CDR2 SQIVND (reference sequence). V was pared by 1 base and J by 0 bases, with 12 bases between. The CDR3 loop spans 16 amino acids.

The rearrangement uses TRBV4-1 and TRBJ1-3; 7 bases match TRBD1. The germline gives CDR1 MGHRA, CDR2 YSYEKL. The CDR3 extends over 15 amino acids. Unmatched junction bases numbered 7, after V lost 4 bases and J lost 4 bases. CDR3 sequence: CASSLGQAVGNTIYF. In DNA form, the CDR3 reads TGCGCCAGCAGCCTAGGACAGGCGGTGGGAAACACCATATATTTT.

J is TRBJ2-1 and V is TRBV27; TRBD2 matches at 13 bases. The CDR3 consists of 16 residues. V lost 6 bases, J lost 9 bases, and 11 bases stayed unmatched. Germline loops: CDR1 MNHEY, CDR2 SMNVEV (reference sequence). The DNA for the CDR3 is TGTGCCAGCAGCACAACTAGCGGGAGGGCCGGAGGTGAGCAGTTCTTC. The encoded protein is CASSTTSGRAGGEQFF.

V usage is TRBV2 and J usage is TRBJ2-5; 14 nucleotides align to TRBD2. V lost 5 bases to trimming and J lost 4 bases; unmatched junction nucleotides: 27. There are 23 residues in the CDR3. From germline, CDR1 is SNHLY and CDR2 FYNNEI. Written as DNA, the CDR3 is TGTGCCAGCAGTCACCGACAGGGGCCAACCGGGACTAGCGGGAGAGGCGGTGGAGAGACCCAGTACTTC. Translating gives CASSHRQGPTGTSGRGGGETQYF.

The chain recombines TRBV5-4 with TRBJ2-7, with 7 bases lining up with TRBD1. Germline CDR1 and CDR2: SGHNT and YYREEE (reference sequence). CDR3 size: 13 residues. V gave up 3 bases and J gave up 3 bases; unmatched junction bases: 3. The chain's CDR3 is CASSSGQSYEQYF. CDR3 DNA sequence: TGTGCCAGCAGCTCGGGACAGAGCTACGAGCAGTACTTC.

This chain connects TRBV6-2 or TRBV6-3 to TRBJ2-7, with TRBD2 matching 9 bases. The ends lost 0 bases at V and 4 bases at J; junction bases unmatched: 7. CDR1 and CDR2 (germline): MNHEY, SVGEGT. The CDR3 sequence is 16 residues long. This CDR3 is CASSYSSGRKSYEQYF. CDR3 DNA: TGTGCCAGCAGTTACTCCAGCGGGAGGAAGTCATACGAGCAGTACTTC.

CDR3 amino acids: CSVGTTEAFF. The CDR3 DNA is TGCAGCGTTGGGACAACGGAAGCTTTCTTT. V and J are TRBV29-1 and TRBJ1-1; TRBD1 is a possible D gene (5 bases). This CDR3 region has 10 residues. Trimming took 4 bases from V and 8 from J, leaving 8 bases between them. Germline CDR1 reads SQVTM; CDR2 reads ANQGSEA.

The V call is TRBV5-5, the J call TRBJ2-7, with 8 bases aligning to TRBD2. Germline V lookup: CDR1 SGHKS, CDR2 YYEKEE (reference sequence). This CDR3 has 16 residues. V was pared by 4 bases and J by 3 bases, with 12 bases of the junction left unmatched. The CDR3 reads CASSPYPGAGVYEQYF. CDR3 in DNA: TGTGCCAGCAGCCCATATCCGGGAGCGGGAGTCTACGAGCAGTACTTC.

The rearrangement links TRBV11-2 to TRBJ1-5; D not certain. Germline-derived CDR1 and CDR2 are SGHAT and FQNNGV. With 5 bases removed from V and 4 bases from J, the gap between germline ends came to 12 bases. CDR3 length: 14 amino acids. CDR3 sequence (DNA): TGTGCCAGCAGCCAAGGCGGGGAGAATCAGCCCCAGCATTTT. This codes for CASSQGGENQPQHF.

This clone was seen a few times. The identical CDR3 is also encoded by other nucleotide sequences in the sample. The chain uses TRBV28 and TRBJ2-1; the D is unclear. Germline V gene sequence: CDR1 MDHEN, CDR2 SYDVKM. This CDR3 spans 12 amino acids. The V end was cut by 6 bases, the J end by 3 bases, with 6 bases between. CDR3 sequence (DNA): TGTGCCAGCAGCCAACTCTACAATGAGCAGTTCTTC. Amino acids: CASSQLYNEQFF.

The genes are TRBV6-6 and TRBJ2-1; 10 bases match TRBD1. Germline V gives CDR1 MNHNY, CDR2 SVGAGI (reference sequence). This CDR3 comprises 17 residues. Trimming removed 5 bases from V and 2 bases from J; junction bases left unmatched: 9. The CDR3 sequence: CASSRTATGGTYNEQFF. In DNA form, the CDR3 reads TGTGCCAGCAGTCGCACTGCGACAGGGGGCACCTACAATGAGCAGTTCTTC.

The chain employs TRBV4-1 and TRBJ1-5, with a tentative D call TRBD1 (5 bases). V was trimmed by 0 bases and J by 0 bases, leaving 15 bases between them. CDR1 is MGHRA, CDR2 YSYEKL, per germline. This CDR3 region has 18 residues. CDR3 sequence reads: CASSQDLLAGPSNQPQHF. The CDR3 DNA reads as TGCGCCAGCAGCCAAGATCTTTTGGCGGGACCTAGCAATCAGCCCCAGCATTTT.

The chain couples TRBV5-1 to TRBJ1-1, with TRBD1 as a possible D gene (6 bases). Germline V lookup: CDR1 SGHRS, CDR2 YFSETQ. The V end was cut by 0 bases, the J end by 1 base, with 16 bases between. The CDR3 sequence is 17 residues long. Here the CDR3 reads CASSLVGGRTGNTEAFF. The DNA of the CDR3 is TGCGCCAGCAGCTTGGTGGGGGGGCGAACAGGGAACACTGAAGCTTTCTTT. The variable domain in full, completed from reference TRBV5-1 and TRBJ1-1, reads KAGVTQTPRYLIKTRGQQVTLSCSPISGHRSVSWYQQTPGQGLQFLFEYFSETQRNKGNFPGRFSGRQFSNSRSEMNVSTLELGDSALYLCASSLVGGRTGNTEAFFGQGTRLTVV.

The chain combines TRBV2 with TRBJ2-3, with TRBD2 matching 9 bases. The CDR3 length is 16 residues. Germline V gene lookup returns CDR1 SNHLY and CDR2 FYNNEI. The V gene end was trimmed by 5 bases and the J gene end by 1 base; junction bases not matched to a gene: 7. The CDR3 sequence is CASSNLSGSGTDTQYF. CDR3 nucleotides: TGTGCCAGCAGTAACCTTAGCGGGAGCGGCACAGATACGCAGTATTTT.

The V call is TRBV5-1, the J call TRBJ2-7; D is undetermined. Germline CDR1 SGHRS, CDR2 YFSETQ. The CDR3 consists of 12 residues. Trimming pared 5 bases from V and 3 bases from J, leaving 9 bases between. The DNA of the CDR3 is TGCGCCAGCAGGGATTCGGGCTACGAGCAGTACTTC. Encoded protein: CASRDSGYEQYF.

This clone has just one count. The chain combines TRBV28 with TRBJ2-5; D might be TRBD2 (5 bases). V was clipped by 5 bases and J by 2 bases, with 12 bases between them. CDR1 is MDHEN, CDR2 SYDVKM, per germline. This CDR3 region has 14 residues. CDR3 residues: CASSPGGGQETQYF. The CDR3 nucleotides are TGTGCCAGCAGTCCCGGAGGCGGACAAGAGACCCAGTACTTC.

This clone appeared once. The chain recombines TRBV30 with TRBJ1-3; D unresolved. The CDR3 consists of 14 residues. Trimming stripped 0 bases from V and 4 bases from J, with 10 bases between. Germline CDR1 reads GTSNPN; CDR2 reads SVGIG (reference sequence). The CDR3 loop is CAWSVSSSGNTIYF. The DNA for the CDR3 is TGTGCCTGGAGTGTATCGAGTTCCGGAAACACCATATATTTT.